This T cell receptor beta chain is drawn from a study of blood T cell repertoires in COVID-19. Study-level background: Samples came from the United States, Italy and Spain, spanning acute and convalescent COVID-19.

Looked up from germline, CDR1 is SGHTA and CDR2 is FQGNSA. V was cut by 5 bases and J by 2 bases, with 13 bases left in between. There are 14 residues in the CDR3. Original processing notes: Amplification with reference gene primers provided the estimates of nucleated cell counts. The protocol was immunoSEQ multiplex PCR, while the TCRdb copy is restricted to in-frame clones and leaves out a portion. The V and J calls and clone size come from that table; D and trimming were worked out from the DNA. Of 87,000 or so clones listed, roughly 86% are singletons. The V and J genes are TRBV7-2 and TRBJ2-7; perhaps TRBD1 as D (5 bases). The sample was peripheral blood. This clonotype was sampled from a woman aged 80 or over in a cohort sampled during active or convalescent COVID-19. CDR3 DNA sequence: TGTGCCAGCAGCCGGAGCAGGGCCCCCTACGAGCAGTACTTC. Translation: CASSRSRAPYEQYF.